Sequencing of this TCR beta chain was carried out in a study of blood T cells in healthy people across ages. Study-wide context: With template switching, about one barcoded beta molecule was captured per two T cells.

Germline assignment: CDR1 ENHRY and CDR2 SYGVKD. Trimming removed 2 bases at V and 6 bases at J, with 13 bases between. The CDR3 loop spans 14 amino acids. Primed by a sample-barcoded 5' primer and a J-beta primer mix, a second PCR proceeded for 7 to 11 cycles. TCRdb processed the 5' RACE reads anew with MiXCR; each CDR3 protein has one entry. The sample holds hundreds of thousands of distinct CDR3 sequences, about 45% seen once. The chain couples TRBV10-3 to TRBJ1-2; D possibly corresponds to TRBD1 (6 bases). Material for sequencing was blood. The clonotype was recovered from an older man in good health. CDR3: CAISEGGGENGYTF. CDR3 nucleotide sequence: TGTGCCATCAGTGAGGGAGGGGGAGAGAATGGCTACACCTTC.